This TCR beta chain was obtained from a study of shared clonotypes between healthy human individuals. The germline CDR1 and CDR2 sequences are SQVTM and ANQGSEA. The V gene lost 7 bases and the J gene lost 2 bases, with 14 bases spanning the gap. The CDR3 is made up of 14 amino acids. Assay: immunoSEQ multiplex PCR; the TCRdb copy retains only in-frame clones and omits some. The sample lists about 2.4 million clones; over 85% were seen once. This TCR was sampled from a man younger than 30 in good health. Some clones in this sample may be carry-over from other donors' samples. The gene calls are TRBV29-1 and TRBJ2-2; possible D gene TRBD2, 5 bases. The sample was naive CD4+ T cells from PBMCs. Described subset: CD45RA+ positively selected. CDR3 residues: CSALTPGNTGELFF. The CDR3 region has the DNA TGCAGCGCCCTAACCCCGGGAAACACCGGGGAGCTGTTTTTT.